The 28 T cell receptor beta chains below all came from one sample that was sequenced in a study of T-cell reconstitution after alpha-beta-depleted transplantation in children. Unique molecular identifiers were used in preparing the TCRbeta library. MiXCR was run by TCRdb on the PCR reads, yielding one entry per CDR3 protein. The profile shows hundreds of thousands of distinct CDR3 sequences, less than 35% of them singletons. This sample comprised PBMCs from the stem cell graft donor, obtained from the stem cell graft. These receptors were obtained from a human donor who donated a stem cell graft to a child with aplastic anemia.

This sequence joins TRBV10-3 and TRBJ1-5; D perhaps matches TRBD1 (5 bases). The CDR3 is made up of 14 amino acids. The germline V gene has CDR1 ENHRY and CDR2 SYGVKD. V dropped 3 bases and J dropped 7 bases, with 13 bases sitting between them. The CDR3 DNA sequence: TGTGCCATCAGTGAAGTCGGCGGGGGACAGCCCCAGCATTTT. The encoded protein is CAISEVGGGQPQHF.

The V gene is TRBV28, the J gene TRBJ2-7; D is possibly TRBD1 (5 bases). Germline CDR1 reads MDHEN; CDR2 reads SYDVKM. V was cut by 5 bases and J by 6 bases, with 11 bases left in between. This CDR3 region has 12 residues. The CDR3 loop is CASSTPTAEQYF. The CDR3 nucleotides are TGTGCCAGCAGTACTCCGACAGCCGAGCAGTACTTC.

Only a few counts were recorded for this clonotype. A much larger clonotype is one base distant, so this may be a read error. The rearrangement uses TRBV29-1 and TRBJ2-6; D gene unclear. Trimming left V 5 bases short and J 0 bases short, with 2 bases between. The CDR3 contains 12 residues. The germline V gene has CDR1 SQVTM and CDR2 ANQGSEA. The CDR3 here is CSVTSGANVLTF. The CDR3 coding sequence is TGCAGCGTTACCTCTGGGGCCAACGTCCTGACTTTC.

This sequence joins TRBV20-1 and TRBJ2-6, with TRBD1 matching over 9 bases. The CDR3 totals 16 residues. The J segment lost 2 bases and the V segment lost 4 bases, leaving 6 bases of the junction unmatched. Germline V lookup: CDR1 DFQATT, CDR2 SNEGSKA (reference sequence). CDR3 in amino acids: CSATGTGSAGANVLTF. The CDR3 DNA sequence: TGCAGTGCTACCGGGACAGGGAGCGCTGGGGCCAACGTCCTGACTTTC.

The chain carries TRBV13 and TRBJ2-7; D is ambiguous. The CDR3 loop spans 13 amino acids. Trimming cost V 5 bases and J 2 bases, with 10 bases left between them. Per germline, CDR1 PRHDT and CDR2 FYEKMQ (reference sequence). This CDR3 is CASSREWPYEQYF. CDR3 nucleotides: TGTGCCAGCAGCCGAGAGTGGCCCTACGAGCAGTACTTC.

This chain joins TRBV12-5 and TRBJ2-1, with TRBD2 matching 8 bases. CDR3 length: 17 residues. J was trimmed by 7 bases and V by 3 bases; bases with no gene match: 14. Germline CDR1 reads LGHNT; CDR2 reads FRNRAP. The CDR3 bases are TGTGCTAGTGGTTTTACACGACAAACTCCTAGCGGGAATGAGCAGTTCTTC. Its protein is CASGFTRQTPSGNEQFF. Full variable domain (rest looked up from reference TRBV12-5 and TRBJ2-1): DARVTQTPRHKVTEMGQEVTMRCQPILGHNTVFWYRQTMMQGLELLAYFRNRAPLDDSGMPKDRFSAEMPDATLATLKIQPSEPRDSAVYFCASGFTRQTPSGNEQFFGPGTRLTVL.

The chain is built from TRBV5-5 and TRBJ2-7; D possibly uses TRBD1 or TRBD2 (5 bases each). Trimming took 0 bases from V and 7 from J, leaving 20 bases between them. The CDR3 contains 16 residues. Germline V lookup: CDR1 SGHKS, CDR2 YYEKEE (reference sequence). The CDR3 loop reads CASSLAVVASGGEQYF. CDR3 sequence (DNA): TGTGCCAGCAGCTTGGCCGTGGTAGCGAGTGGGGGAGAGCAGTACTTC.

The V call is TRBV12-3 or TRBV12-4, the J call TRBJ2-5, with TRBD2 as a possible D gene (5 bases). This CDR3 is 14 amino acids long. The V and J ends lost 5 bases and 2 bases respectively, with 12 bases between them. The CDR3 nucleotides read TGTGCCAGCAGTCCCGGACTGGGGCAAGAGACCCAGTACTTC. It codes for CASSPGLGQETQYF.

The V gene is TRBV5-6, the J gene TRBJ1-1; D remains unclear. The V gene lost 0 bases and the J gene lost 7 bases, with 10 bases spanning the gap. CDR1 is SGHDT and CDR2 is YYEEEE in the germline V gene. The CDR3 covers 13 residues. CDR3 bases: TGTGCCAGCAGCTTGGGGGGAGAAGGTGAAGCTTTCTTT. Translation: CASSLGGEGEAFF.

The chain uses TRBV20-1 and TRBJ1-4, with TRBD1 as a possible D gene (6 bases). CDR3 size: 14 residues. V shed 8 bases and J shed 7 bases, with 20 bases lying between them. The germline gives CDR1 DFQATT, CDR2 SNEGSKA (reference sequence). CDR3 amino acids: CSSQPAGGSEKLFF. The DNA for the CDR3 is TGCAGTTCCCAACCTGCCGGGGGCAGTGAAAAACTGTTTTTT.

The CDR3: CASSSGGSPLHF. CDR3 DNA sequence: TGTGCCAGCAGTTCCGGCGGATCACCCCTCCACTTT. V is TRBV12-3 or TRBV12-4 and J is TRBJ1-6; D is uncertain. CDR3 length: 12 amino acids. Trimming cost V 4 bases and J 10 bases, with 8 bases left between them.

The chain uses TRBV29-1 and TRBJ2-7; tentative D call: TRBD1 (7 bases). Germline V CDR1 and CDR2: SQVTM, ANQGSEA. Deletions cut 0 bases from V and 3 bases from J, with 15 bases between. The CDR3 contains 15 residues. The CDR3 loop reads CSVEDGGTASYEQYF. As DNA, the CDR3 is TGCAGCGTTGAAGATGGAGGGACAGCAAGCTACGAGCAGTACTTC.

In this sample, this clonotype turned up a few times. The CDR3 coding sequence is TGTGCCAGCAGCTTAGATCAGGACATGCCGCAGTATTTT. Translation gives CASSLDQDMPQYF. V gene TRBV7-2 combines with J gene TRBJ2-3; D might be TRBD1 (5 bases). Trimming took off 1 base at V and 10 bases at J, with 12 bases between the two ends. The CDR3 runs 13 residues. Germline lookup yields CDR1 SGHTA and CDR2 FQGNSA.

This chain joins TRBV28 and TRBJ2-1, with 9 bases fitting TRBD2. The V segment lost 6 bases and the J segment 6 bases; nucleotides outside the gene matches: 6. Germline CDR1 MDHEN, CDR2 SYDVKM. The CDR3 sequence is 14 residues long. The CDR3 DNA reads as TGTGCCAGCAGAGCTAGCGGGGATCGCAATGAGCAGTTCTTC. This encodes CASRASGDRNEQFF.

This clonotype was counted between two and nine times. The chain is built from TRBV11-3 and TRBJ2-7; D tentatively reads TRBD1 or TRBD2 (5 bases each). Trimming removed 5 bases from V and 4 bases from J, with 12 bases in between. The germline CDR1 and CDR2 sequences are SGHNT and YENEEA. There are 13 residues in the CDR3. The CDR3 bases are TGTGCCAGCAGCCTGGGGGTGGGATACGAGCAGTACGTC. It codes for CASSLGVGYEQYV.

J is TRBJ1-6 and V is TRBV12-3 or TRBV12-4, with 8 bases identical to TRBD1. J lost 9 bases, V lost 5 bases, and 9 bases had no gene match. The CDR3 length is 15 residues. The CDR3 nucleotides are TGTGCCAGCAGTCCGCCCACAGGGGGTGGTTCACCCCTCCACTTT. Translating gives CASSPPTGGGSPLHF.

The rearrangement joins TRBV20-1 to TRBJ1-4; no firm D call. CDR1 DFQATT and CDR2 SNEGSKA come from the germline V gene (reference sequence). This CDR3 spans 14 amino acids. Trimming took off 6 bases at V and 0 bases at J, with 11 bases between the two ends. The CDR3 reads CSAATVTTNEKLFF. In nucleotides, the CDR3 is TGCAGTGCAGCTACAGTGACAACTAATGAAAAACTGTTTTTT.

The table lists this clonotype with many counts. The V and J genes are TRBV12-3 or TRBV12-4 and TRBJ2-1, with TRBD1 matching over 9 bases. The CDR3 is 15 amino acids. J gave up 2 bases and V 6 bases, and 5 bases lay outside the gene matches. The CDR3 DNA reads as TGTGCCAGCAGGGACCGGGACAGGGCCTACAATGAGCAGTTCTTC. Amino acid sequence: CASRDRDRAYNEQFF.

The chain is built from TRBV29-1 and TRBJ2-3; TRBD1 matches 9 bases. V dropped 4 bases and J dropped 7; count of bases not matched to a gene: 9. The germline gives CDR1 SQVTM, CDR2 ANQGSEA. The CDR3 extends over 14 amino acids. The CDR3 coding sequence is TGCAGCGTTGTGCGCGGACAGGGGCCCAATACGCAGTATTTT. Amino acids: CSVVRGQGPNTQYF.

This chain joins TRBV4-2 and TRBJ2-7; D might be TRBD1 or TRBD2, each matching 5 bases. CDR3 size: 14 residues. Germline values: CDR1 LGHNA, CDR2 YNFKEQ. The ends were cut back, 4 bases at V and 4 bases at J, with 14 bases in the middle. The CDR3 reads CASSPTRGGYEQYF. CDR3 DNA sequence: TGTGCCAGCAGCCCTACACGGGGCGGTTACGAGCAGTACTTC.

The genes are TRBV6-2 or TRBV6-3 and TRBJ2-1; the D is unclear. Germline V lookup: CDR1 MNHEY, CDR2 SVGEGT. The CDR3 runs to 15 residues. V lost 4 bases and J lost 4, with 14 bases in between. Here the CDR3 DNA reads TGTGCCAGCAGTTGGAAGCTAGGACCTTACAATGAGCAGTTCTTC. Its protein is CASSWKLGPYNEQFF.

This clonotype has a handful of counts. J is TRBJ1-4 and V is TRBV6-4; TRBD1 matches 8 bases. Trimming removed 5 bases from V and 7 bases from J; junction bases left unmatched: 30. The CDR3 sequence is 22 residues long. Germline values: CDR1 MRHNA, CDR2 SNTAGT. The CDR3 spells CASSPGTGTRAKIPAGAEKLFF. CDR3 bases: TGTGCCAGCAGTCCCGGGACAGGTACCCGGGCAAAGATCCCGGCCGGTGCTGAAAAACTGTTTTTT.

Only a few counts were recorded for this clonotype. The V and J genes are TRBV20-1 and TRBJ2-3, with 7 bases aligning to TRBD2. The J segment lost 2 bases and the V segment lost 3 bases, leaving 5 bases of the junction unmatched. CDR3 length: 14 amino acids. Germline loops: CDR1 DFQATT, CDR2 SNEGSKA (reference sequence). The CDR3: CSARAGRPTDTQYF. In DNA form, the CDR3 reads TGCAGTGCTAGGGCCGGGAGGCCCACAGATACGCAGTATTTT.

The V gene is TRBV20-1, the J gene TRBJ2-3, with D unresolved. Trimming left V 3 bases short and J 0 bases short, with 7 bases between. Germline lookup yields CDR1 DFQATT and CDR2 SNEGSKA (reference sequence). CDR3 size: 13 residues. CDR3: CSASEGSTDTQYF. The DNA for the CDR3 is TGCAGTGCTAGCGAAGGGAGCACAGATACGCAGTATTTT.

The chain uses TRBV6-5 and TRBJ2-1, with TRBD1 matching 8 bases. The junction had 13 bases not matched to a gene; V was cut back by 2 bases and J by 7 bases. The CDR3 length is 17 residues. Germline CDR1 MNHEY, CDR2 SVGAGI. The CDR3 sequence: CASSYPLDRAFTNEQFF. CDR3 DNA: TGTGCCAGCAGTTACCCATTGGACAGGGCCTTTACAAATGAGCAGTTCTTC.

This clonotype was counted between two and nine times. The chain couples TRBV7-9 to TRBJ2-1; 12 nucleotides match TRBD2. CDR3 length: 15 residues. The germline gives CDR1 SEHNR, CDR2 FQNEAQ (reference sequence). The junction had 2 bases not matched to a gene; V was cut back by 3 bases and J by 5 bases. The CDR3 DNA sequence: TGTGCCAGCAGCTTCCGACTAGCGGGGGACAATGAGCAGTTCTTC. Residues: CASSFRLAGDNEQFF. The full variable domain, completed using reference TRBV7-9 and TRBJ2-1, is DTGVSQNPRHKITKRGQNVTFRCDPISEHNRLYWYRQTLGQGPEFLTYFQNEAQLEKSRLLSDRFSAERPKGSFSTLEIQRTEQGDSAMYLCASSFRLAGDNEQFFGPGTRLTVL.

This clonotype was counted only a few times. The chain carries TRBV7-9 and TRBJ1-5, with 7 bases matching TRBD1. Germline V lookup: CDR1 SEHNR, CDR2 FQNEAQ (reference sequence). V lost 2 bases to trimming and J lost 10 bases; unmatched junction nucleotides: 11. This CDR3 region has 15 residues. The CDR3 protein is CASSLTKTGSGPQHF. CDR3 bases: TGTGCCAGCAGCTTAACTAAGACAGGGTCAGGACCCCAGCATTTT.

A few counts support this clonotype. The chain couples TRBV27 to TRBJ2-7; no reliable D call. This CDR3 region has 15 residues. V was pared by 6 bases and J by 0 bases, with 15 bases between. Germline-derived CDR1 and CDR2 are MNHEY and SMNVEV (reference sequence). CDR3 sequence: CASRPLDPSSYEQYV. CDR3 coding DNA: TGTGCCAGCAGGCCATTAGACCCTAGCTCCTACGAGCAGTACGTC.